This entry lists 6 T cell receptor beta chains sequenced from one sample in a study of chemoradiotherapy in HPV16-positive cancers. Measured with immunoSEQ multiplex PCR; TCRdb has only the in-frame clones, and not every one. Here the sample spans fewer than 35,000 clones, 93% being singletons. The sample in question was blood, obtained from a patient who underwent chemoradiotherapy. Every receptor here comes from a human donor with HPV-associated anogenital cancer.

The chain carries TRBV9 and TRBJ2-1, with D possibly TRBD2 on 5 matching bases. CDR3 length equals 12 residues. CDR1 SGDLS and CDR2 YYNGEE come from the germline V gene. V gave up 3 bases and J gave up 10 bases, with 11 bases separating them. CDR3: CASSADYGEQFF. For the CDR3, the DNA is TGTGCCAGCAGCGCTGACTACGGCGAGCAGTTCTTC.

The table lists this clone with a few counts. This chain joins TRBV28 and TRBJ2-7; 9 bases match TRBD2. The V and J ends lost 6 bases and 6 bases, in that order; junction bases with no gene match: 12. This CDR3 contains 15 residues. Looked up from germline, CDR1 is MDHEN and CDR2 is SYDVKM. Written as DNA, the CDR3 is TGTGCCAGCAGCTTTACTACTAGCGGGCCGCGCGAGCAGTACTTC. Its translation is CASSFTTSGPREQYF.

The V call is TRBV25-1, the J call TRBJ1-1; D is uncertain. The V gene lost 3 bases and the J gene lost 4 bases, with 9 bases spanning the gap. The germline V gene has CDR1 MGHDK and CDR2 SYGVNS. CDR3 length: 13 residues. The CDR3 region is CASSDWVRTEAFF. For the CDR3, the DNA is TGTGCCAGCAGTGACTGGGTGCGCACTGAAGCTTTCTTT.

This clone was picked up a small number of times. The chain is built from TRBV18 and TRBJ2-7; no reliable D call. Germline CDR1 and CDR2: KGHSH and LQKENI. V lost 3 bases to trimming and J lost 7 bases, with 16 bases between them. This CDR3 contains 14 residues. In DNA form, the CDR3 reads TGTGCCAGCTCACCTATTGGTCTGGTGGGGGAGCAGTACTTC. Its protein is CASSPIGLVGEQYF.

To note about this clone: The junction departs from the called germline gene at one end, perhaps through a read error. The V gene is TRBV7-7, the J gene TRBJ2-7; the match to TRBD1 covers 9 bases. The CDR3 is made up of 13 amino acids. CDR1 and CDR2 from the germline V gene are SSHAT and FNYEAQ (reference sequence). The CDR3 nucleotides are TGTGCTAGCAGCTTGGACAGGGGCCACGAGCAGTACTTC. Its translation is CASSLDRGHEQYF. The complete variable domain, with remaining parts taken from reference TRBV7-7 and TRBJ2-7, reads GAGVSQSPRYKVTKRGQDVTLRCDPISSHATLYWYQQALGQGPEFLTYFNYEAQPDKSGLPSDRFSAERPEGSISTLTIQRTEQRDSAMYRCASSLDRGHEQYFGPGTRLTVT.

The CDR3 protein is CASSSQRRGRGSYNSPLHF. CDR3 coding DNA: TGTGCCAGCAGCTCCCAGCGGCGAGGGCGTGGCTCCTATAATTCACCCCTCCACTTT. This chain joins TRBV7-2 and TRBJ1-6, with D unclear. Germline V CDR1 and CDR2: SGHTA, FQGNSA. The CDR3 extends over 19 amino acids. Trimming cost V 4 bases and J 0 bases, with 19 bases left between them.